This T cell receptor (beta chain) was captured by sequencing in a study of blood T cell repertoires in COVID-19. TCRdb's table, derived via immunoSEQ multiplex PCR, lists solely in-frame clones and lacks some. The sample lists approximately 150,000 clones, 75% to 85% occurring once. V lost 3 bases, J lost 4 bases, and 9 bases lay in between. The CDR3 extends over 13 amino acids. The germline gives CDR1 WNHNN, CDR2 SYGVQD (reference sequence). The TCR sequence derives from a man in his 60s with active or convalescent COVID-19. The chain uses TRBV10-1 and TRBJ1-2; weak D call: TRBD1 (6 bases). The source material was peripheral blood. As DNA, the CDR3 is TGCGCCAGCAGTGAAACAGGGACCTATGGCTACACCTTC. This encodes CASSETGTYGYTF.